This TCR beta chain was captured by sequencing in a study of blood T cell repertoires in COVID-19. Study-level background: The United States, Italy and Spain provided the acute and convalescent COVID-19 samples. Sources were T cells, B-cell-depleted T cells, or PBMCs; the material itself was cDNA or gDNA.

Per the authors' pipeline: Using reference gene primer amplification, nucleated cell counts were estimated. Assay: immunoSEQ multiplex PCR; the TCRdb copy retains only in-frame clones and omits some. The V and J calls and the clone size are those of that table, but D and trimming were determined from the DNA. The sample lists 150,000 to 200,000 clones; around 80% were seen once. V shed 4 bases, J shed 7 bases, and the junction held 15 bases outside the gene matches. The CDR3 consists of 17 residues. Germline CDR1 SGHDT, CDR2 YYEEEE. Sequences were obtained from peripheral blood. The TCR was taken from a woman between 65 and 79 years old with acute or convalescent COVID-19. This sequence joins TRBV5-6 and TRBJ2-3; 10 bases match TRBD1. CDR3 nucleotides: TGTGCCAGCAGCCCATTTTCCGGGACAGGGGTTTGGTATACGCAGTATTTT. Its protein product is CASSPFSGTGVWYTQYF.